A single T cell receptor (beta chain) is shown here with its context. The data belong to a study of spatial heterogeneity in lung cancer. The germline V gene has CDR1 LGHDT and CDR2 YNNKEL (reference sequence). The V end lost 3 bases, the J end lost 6 bases, and 10 bases lay between the germline ends. There are 13 residues in the CDR3. Time point reported: blood at routine non-recurrence follow-up after resection. Unsorted whole RNA samples from tumor, nontumor lung or frozen PBMC were sequenced. MiXCR, applied by TCRdb to the 5' RACE reads, yields one record per CDR3 protein. Among some 120,000 distinct CDR3 sequences, 9% to 15% were seen once, and the ten largest hold 16%.

The chain uses TRBV3-1 and TRBJ2-3, with D maybe TRBD1 (5 bases). The sequencing here drew on PBMCs, taken at follow-up. The sequence was obtained from a male donor with early-stage non-small cell lung cancer. CDR3 DNA: TGTGCCAGCAGCCATTCGGACACTGATACGCAGTATTTT. This encodes CASSHSDTDTQYF.